The T cell receptor (beta chain) under discussion was sequenced for a study of blood T cell repertoires in COVID-19. The protocol was immunoSEQ multiplex PCR, while the TCRdb copy is restricted to in-frame clones and leaves out a portion. This table holds around 200,000 clones, 70% to 90% found once. The CDR3 has 14 amino acids. Trimming took 0 bases from V and 5 from J, leaving 13 bases between them. Per the germline V gene, CDR1 is SQVTM and CDR2 is ANQGSEA. The rearrangement joins TRBV29-1 to TRBJ1-2; D is unresolved. Sequenced: peripheral blood. The clonotype was recovered from a woman under 30 who had recovered from COVID-19. The CDR3 DNA follows: TGCAGCGTTGAAGATCGCGGCTACGGTTATGGCTACACCTTC. Translation gives CSVEDRGYGYGYTF. The complete variable domain, with remaining parts taken from reference TRBV29-1 and TRBJ1-2, reads SAVISQKPSRDICQRGTSLTIQCQVDSQVTMMFWYRQQPGQSLTLIATANQGSEATYESGFVIDKFPISRPNLTFSTLTVSNMSPEDSSIYLCSVEDRGYGYGYTFGSGTRLTVV.